The present T cell receptor beta chain was sequenced within a study of T cells in Graves' hyperthyroidism and ophthalmopathy. RNA transcripts provided the source from which TCR beta CDR3 regions were amplified. Researchers ran a first-round RT-PCR on the TCR CDR3 using the HTBI primer set. From the multiplex PCR reads, TCRdb called clonotypes with MiXCR, one entry per CDR3 protein. This sample yields around 490,000 distinct CDR3 sequences, of which just under 20% are seen a single time; approximately 48% belongs to the top ten. The CDR3 contains 15 residues. V lost 6 bases and J lost 1; bases outside the gene matches: 3. Germline CDR1 is SEHNR and CDR2 is FQNEAQ (reference sequence). This clonotype was recorded a few times.

The chain uses TRBV7-9 and TRBJ2-1; the match to TRBD2 covers 10 bases. The TCR comes from a man aged 40-55 years with Graves' ophthalmopathy. Sequencing was performed on blood. CDR3 DNA: TGTGCCAGCAGTTTTAGCGGGAGGTCCTACAATGAGCAGTTCTTC. Translated, it gives CASSFSGRSYNEQFF.